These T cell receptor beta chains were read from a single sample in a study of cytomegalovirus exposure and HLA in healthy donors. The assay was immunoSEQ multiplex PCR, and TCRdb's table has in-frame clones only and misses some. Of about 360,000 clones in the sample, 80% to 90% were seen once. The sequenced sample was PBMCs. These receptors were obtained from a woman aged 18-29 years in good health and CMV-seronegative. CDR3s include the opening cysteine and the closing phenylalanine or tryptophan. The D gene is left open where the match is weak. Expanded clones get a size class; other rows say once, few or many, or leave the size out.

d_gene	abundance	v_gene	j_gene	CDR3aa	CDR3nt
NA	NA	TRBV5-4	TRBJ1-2	CASSNVTGSYGYTF	TGTGCCAGCAGCAATGTTACAGGATCCTATGGCTACACCTTC
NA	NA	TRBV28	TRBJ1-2	CASSSDTTIPGYTF	TGTGCCAGCAGTTCGGACACCACTATCCCTGGCTACACCTTC
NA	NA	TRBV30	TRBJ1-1	CAWSVSEHTEAFF	TGTGCCTGGAGTGTCTCGGAGCACACTGAAGCTTTCTTT
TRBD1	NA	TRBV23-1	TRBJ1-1	CASSQRQGDTEAFF	TGCGCCAGCAGTCAGCGACAGGGAGACACTGAAGCTTTCTTT
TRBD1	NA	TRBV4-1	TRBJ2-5	CASSQDGGQGAETQYF	TGCGCCAGCAGCCAGGATGGCGGACAGGGGGCAGAGACCCAGTACTTC
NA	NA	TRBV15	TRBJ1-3	CATSLSGSGNTIYF	TGTGCCACCAGCCTCTCGGGCTCTGGAAACACCATATATTTT
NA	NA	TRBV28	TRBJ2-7	CASSFLAVSSYEQYF	TGTGCCAGCAGTTTCTTGGCGGTTAGCTCCTACGAGCAGTACTTC
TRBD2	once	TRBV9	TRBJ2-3	CASSVDSGRPTSTDTQYF	TGTGCCAGCAGCGTAGATAGCGGGAGGCCAACTAGCACAGATACGCAGTATTTT
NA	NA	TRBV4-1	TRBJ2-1	CASSQPDTLAYNEQFF	TGCGCCAGCAGCCAACCCGATACACTAGCTTACAATGAGCAGTTCTTC
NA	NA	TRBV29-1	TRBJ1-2	CSVQGGYGYTF	TGCAGCGTTCAGGGTGGCTATGGCTACACCTTC
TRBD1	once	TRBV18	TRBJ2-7	CASSRRTGGSYEQYF	TGTGCCAGCTCACGACGGACAGGGGGCTCTTACGAGCAGTACTTC
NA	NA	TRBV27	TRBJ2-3	CASSTGDDTDTQYF	TGTGCCAGCAGTACGGGGGACGACACAGATACGCAGTATTTT
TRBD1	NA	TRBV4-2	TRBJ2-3	CASSQGQGPTDTQYF	TGTGCCAGCAGCCAAGGACAGGGGCCCACAGATACGCAGTATTTT
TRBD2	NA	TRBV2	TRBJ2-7	CASTKTSGGSYEQYF	TGTGCCAGCACTAAGACTAGCGGGGGCTCCTACGAGCAGTACTTC
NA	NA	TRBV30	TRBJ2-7	CAWSSGSSYEQYF	TGTGCCTGGAGTAGCGGTAGCTCCTACGAGCAGTACTTC
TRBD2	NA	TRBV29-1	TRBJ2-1	CSVDRLAGRLGNEQFF	TGCAGCGTTGATAGACTAGCGGGCCGACTGGGGAATGAGCAGTTCTTC
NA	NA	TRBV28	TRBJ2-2	CASSFDTGPTGELFF	TGTGCCAGCAGTTTCGACACAGGTCCCACCGGGGAGCTGTTTTTT
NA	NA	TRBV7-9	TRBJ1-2	CASSLAERRLRHYGYTF	TGTGCCAGCAGCTTAGCCGAGCGTAGACTGAGACACTATGGCTACACCTTC
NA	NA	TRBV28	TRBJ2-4	CASSFLILQGEVKNIQYF	TGTGCCAGCAGTTTTTTGATTTTGCAGGGTGAGGTCAAAAACATTCAGTACTTC
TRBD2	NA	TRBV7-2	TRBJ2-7	CASSLLAGEAYEQYF	TGTGCCAGCAGCTTACTAGCGGGAGAAGCCTACGAGCAGTACTTC
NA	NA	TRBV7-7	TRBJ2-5	CASRQLGGGETQYF	TGTGCCAGCAGACAGCTTGGCGGAGGAGAGACCCAGTACTTC
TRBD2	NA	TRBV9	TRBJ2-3	CASSVEAGGRLADTQYF	TGTGCCAGCAGCGTAGAGGCGGGAGGTCGATTAGCAGATACGCAGTATTTT
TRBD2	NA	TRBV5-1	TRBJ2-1	CASSFGLAGSSNEQFF	TGCGCCAGCAGCTTTGGGTTAGCGGGATCTTCCAATGAGCAGTTCTTC
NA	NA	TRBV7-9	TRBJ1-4	CASSLQANEKLFF	TGTGCCAGCAGCTTACAGGCTAATGAAAAACTGTTTTTT
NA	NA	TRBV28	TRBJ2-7	CASSFSGTPSREQYF	TGTGCCAGCAGTTTCTCCGGGACACCCTCTCGGGAGCAGTACTTC
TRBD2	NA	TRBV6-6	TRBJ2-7	CATSGRIGEQYF	TGTGCCACTAGCGGGAGAATAGGGGAGCAGTACTTC
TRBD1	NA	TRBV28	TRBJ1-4	CASSSPRRGPEKLFF	TGTGCCAGCAGTTCACCCCGCAGGGGGCCTGAAAAACTGTTTTTT
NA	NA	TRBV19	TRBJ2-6	CASTTRGSGANVLTF	TGTGCCAGCACTACCAGGGGTAGCGGGGCCAACGTCCTGACTTTC
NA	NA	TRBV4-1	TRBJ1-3	CASSQDVGASSGNTIYF	TGCGCCAGCAGCCAAGATGTGGGGGCCTCCTCTGGAAACACCATATATTTT
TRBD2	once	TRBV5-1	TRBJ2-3	CASSLRTSGGAIVDTQYF	TGCGCCAGCAGCTTACGGACTAGCGGGGGGGCCATTGTAGATACGCAGTATTTT
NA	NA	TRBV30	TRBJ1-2	CAWSLSGGPYGYTF	TGTGCCTGGTCGCTGAGCGGGGGGCCCTATGGCTACACCTTC
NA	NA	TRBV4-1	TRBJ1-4	CASSQDKGKGEKLFF	TGCGCCAGCAGCCAAGATAAGGGGAAAGGTGAAAAACTGTTTTTT
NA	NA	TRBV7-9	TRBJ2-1	CASSQLREAHEQFF	TGTGCCAGCAGCCAACTCAGGGAGGCGCATGAGCAGTTCTTC
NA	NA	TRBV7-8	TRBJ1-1	CASSPSRVGTEAFF	TGTGCCAGCAGCCCATCCCGGGTGGGCACTGAAGCTTTCTTT
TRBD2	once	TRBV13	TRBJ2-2	CASSPGLAGGPVTGELFF	TGTGCCAGCAGCCCCGGACTAGCGGGAGGGCCGGTCACCGGGGAGCTGTTTTTT
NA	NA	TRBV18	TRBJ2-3	CASSRADELSSTDTQYF	TGTGCCAGCTCACGGGCAGATGAGCTAAGTAGCACAGATACGCAGTATTTT
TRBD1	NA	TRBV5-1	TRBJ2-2	CASSLRPGTANTGELFF	TGCGCCAGCAGCTTGCGTCCCGGGACAGCGAACACCGGGGAGCTGTTTTTT
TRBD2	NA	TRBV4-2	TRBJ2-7	CASSPITSGVTYEQYF	TGTGCCAGCAGCCCGATCACTAGCGGGGTAACCTACGAGCAGTACTTC